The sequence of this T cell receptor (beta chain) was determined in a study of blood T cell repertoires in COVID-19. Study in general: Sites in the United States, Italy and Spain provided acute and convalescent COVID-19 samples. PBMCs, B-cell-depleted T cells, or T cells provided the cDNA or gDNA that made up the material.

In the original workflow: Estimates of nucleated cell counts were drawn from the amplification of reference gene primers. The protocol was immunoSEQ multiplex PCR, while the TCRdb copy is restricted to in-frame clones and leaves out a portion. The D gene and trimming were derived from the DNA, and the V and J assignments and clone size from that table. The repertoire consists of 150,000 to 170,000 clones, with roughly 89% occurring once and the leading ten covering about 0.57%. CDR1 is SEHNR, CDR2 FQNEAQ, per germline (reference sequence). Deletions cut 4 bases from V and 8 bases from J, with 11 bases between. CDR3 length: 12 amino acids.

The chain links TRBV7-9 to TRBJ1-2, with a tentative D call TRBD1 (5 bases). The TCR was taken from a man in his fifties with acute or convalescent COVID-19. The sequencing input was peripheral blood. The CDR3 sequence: CASSSNRKGYTF. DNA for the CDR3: TGTGCCAGCAGCTCCAACAGGAAGGGCTACACCTTC. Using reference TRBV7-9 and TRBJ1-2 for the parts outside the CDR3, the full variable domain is DTGVSQNPRHKITKRGQNVTFRCDPISEHNRLYWYRQTLGQGPEFLTYFQNEAQLEKSRLLSDRFSAERPKGSFSTLEIQRTEQGDSAMYLCASSSNRKGYTFGSGTRLTVV.